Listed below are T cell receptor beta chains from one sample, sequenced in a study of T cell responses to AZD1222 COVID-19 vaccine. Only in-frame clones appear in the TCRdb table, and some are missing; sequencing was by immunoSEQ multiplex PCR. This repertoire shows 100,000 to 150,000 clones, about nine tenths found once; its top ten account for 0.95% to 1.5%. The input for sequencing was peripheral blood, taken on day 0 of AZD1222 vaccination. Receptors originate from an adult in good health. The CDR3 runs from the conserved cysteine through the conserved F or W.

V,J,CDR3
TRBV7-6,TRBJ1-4,CASSQPAGAGNNEKLFF
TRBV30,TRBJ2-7,CAWSPPQGTYEQYF
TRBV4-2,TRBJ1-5,CASSLTGGNQPQHF
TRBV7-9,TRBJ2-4,CASSPAAQGAKNIQYF
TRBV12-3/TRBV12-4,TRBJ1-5,CASSLSDQPQHF
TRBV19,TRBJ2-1,CASRRLAGGNYNEQFF
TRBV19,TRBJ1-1,CASSIRGQRLNTEAFF
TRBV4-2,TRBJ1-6,CASSQPQGAGNSPLHF
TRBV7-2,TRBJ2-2,CASSFGLAGGLGELFF
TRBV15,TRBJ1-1,CATSRGNRADTEAFF
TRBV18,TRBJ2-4,CASSPGGVNIQYF
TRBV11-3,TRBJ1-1,CASSLDANRGTEAFF
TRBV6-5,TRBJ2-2,CAIYEAGLNTGELFF
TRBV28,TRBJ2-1,CASTEGGDEQFF
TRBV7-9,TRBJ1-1,CASSRTVMNTEAFF
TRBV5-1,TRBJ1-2,CASSLSTGGEMGYTF
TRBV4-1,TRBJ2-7,CASSLQAFYEQYF
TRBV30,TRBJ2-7,CAWRISYEQYF
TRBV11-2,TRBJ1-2,CASSPFLGGQSGYTF
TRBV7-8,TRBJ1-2,CASSYSTDGYTF
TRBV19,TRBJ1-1,CASSITIGGGAAFF
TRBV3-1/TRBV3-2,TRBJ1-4,CASSLWEDRDEKLFF
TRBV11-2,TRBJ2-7,CASSLEPLAYEQYF
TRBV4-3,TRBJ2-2,CASSQDPGTTRELFF
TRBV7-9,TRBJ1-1,CASVKGPTEAFF
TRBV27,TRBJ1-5,CASSLLRQGGSNQPQHF
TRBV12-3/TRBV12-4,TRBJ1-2,CASRHTYGYTF
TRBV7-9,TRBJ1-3,CASSLASSGNTIYF
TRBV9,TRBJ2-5,CASSVGYVGTSGGVETQYF
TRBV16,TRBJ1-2,CASSPLGSYGYTF
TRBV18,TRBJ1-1,CASTARVPGVYTEAFF
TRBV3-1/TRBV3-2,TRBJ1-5,CASSQGDRASQPQHF
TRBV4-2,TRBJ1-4,CASSQDGTGDNEKLFF
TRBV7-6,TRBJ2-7,CASSLGFGSSYEQYF
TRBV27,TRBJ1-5,CASSLSVGGRQPQHF
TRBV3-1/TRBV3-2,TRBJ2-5,CASSQEVRLSWGTQYF
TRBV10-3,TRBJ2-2,CAIRSGGGARGELFF
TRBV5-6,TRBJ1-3,CASTWGGTGNTIYF
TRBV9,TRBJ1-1,CASSLGSPGEAFF
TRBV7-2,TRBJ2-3,CASSLGWGNQGTDTQYF
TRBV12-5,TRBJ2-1,CASGLGGGEQFF
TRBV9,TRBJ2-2,CASSVRGLGTGELFF
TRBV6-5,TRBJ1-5,CGTHRGITGNQPQHF
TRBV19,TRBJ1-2,CASLGWDDGYTF
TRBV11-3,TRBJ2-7,CASSRFAGYEQYF
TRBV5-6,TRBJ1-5,CASSFLGNQPQHF
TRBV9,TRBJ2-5,CASSVGPGGQETQYF
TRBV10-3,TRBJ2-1,CAISLEEGRAHNEQFF
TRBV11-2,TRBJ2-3,CASSLQTSSTDTQYF
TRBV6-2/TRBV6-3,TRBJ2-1,CASSHNEQFF
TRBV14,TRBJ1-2,CASSQGRVAGYTF
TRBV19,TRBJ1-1,CASIQGWGTEAFF
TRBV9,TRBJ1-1,CASSPRGETEAFF
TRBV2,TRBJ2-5,CASSRVMGETQYF
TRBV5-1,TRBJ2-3,CASKGADTDTQYF
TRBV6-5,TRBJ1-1,CASSYGQGVGAFF
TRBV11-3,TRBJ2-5,CASSLFSGGMETQYF